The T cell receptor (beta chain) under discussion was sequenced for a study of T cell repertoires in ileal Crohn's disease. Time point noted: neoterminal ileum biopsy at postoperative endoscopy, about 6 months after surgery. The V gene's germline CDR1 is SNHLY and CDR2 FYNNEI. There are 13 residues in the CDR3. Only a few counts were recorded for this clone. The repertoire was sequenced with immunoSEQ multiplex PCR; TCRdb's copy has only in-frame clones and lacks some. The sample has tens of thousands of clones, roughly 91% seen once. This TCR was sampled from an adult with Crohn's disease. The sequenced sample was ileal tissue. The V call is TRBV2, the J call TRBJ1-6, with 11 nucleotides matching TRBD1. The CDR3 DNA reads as TGTGTTGGGACAGGGGGCTATAATTCACCCCTCCACTTT. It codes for CVGTGGYNSPLHF.